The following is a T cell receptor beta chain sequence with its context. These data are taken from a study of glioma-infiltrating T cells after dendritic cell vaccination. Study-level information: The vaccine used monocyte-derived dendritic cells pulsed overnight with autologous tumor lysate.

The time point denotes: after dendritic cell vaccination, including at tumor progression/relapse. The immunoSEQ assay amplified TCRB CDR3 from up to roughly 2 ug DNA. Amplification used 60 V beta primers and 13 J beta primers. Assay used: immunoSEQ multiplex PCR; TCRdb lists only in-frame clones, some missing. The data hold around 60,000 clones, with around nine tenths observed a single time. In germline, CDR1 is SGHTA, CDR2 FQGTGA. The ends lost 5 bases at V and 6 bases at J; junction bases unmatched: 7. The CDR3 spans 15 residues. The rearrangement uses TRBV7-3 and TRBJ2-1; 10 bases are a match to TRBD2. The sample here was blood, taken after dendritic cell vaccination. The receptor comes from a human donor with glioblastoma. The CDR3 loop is CASSRSGTSVNEQFF. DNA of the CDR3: TGTGCCAGCAGCCGTTCCGGGACTAGCGTCAATGAGCAGTTCTTC.